The present entry profiles one TCR beta chain with its context. Its antigen is unidentified. The sample belongs to a study of chemoradiotherapy in HPV16-positive cancers. Study-wide results and limits: Candidate HPV-specific clones and E7-related TCR motifs grew in tumor during treatment.

The CDR3 totals 16 residues. Germline values: CDR1 MNHNS, CDR2 SASEGT. After removal of 1 base from V and 11 bases from J, the junction contained 14 bases not matched to a gene. Clones were read by immunoSEQ multiplex PCR, and TCRdb kept only the in-frame ones, dropping some. This table has fewer than 3,000 clones, about 81% appearing once. Here the sequenced sample was tumor tissue, taken from a patient who underwent chemoradiotherapy. The TCR originated in a human donor with HPV-associated anogenital cancer. The chain combines TRBV6-1 with TRBJ2-3, with TRBD2 identical over 8 bases. The CDR3 sequence is CASSEEGEAGAGGQYF. CDR3 sequence (DNA): TGTGCCAGCAGTGAAGAAGGAGAAGCGGGGGCAGGAGGGCAGTATTTT.